This paragraph reports one T cell receptor beta chain. This record comes from a study of blood T cell repertoires in COVID-19. Study context: COVID-19 samples, acute and convalescent, were from the United States, Italy and Spain. Sources were T cells, B-cell-depleted T cells, or PBMCs; the material itself was cDNA or gDNA.

Original processing notes: How many nucleated cells were present was estimated from reference gene primer amplification. Sequencing was performed with immunoSEQ multiplex PCR; in TCRdb, only in-frame clones are kept and a portion is missing. From that table come the V and J calls and clone size; the DNA was used to work out D and trimming. This table has fewer than 300,000 clones, approximately 88% appearing once. Between the trimmed V and J ends, which lost 1 base and 4 bases, there was a span of 14 bases. CDR3 size: 15 residues. Germline-derived CDR1 and CDR2 are SGHVS and FQNEAQ. This chain uses TRBV7-8 with TRBJ2-7; D possibly corresponds to TRBD1 (6 bases). The sample taken for sequencing was peripheral blood. This TCR derives from a man between 18 and 29 years old with active or convalescent COVID-19. The DNA for the CDR3 is TGTGCCAGCAGCTTAGGGGTAGGGGGTGGGTACGAGCAGTACTTC. It encodes CASSLGVGGGYEQYF.